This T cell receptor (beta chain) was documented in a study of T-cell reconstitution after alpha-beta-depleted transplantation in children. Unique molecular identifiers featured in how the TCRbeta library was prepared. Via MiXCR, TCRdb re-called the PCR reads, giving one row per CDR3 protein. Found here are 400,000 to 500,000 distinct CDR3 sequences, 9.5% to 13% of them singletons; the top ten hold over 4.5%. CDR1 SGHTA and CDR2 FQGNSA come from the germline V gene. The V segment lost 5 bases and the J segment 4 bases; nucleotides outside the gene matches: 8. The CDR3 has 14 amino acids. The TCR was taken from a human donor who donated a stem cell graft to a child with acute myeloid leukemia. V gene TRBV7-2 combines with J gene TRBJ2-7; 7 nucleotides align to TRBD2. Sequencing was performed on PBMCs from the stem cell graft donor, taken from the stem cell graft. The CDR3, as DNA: TGTGCCAGCAGCAGCGCTAGCGGATATTACGAGCAGTACTTC. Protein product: CASSSASGYYEQYF.